Only a few counts were recorded for the clone carrying this T cell receptor (beta chain). From germline, CDR1 is LNHDA and CDR2 SQIVND (reference sequence). This CDR3 has 13 amino acids. After removal of 9 bases from V and 6 bases from J, the junction contained 7 bases not matched to a gene. The source of the sample is a study of blood T cell repertoires in COVID-19. Study information: PBMCs, B-cell-depleted T cells, or T cells were the source of the cDNA or gDNA that made up the material.

Clones were read by immunoSEQ multiplex PCR, and TCRdb kept only the in-frame ones, dropping some. The sample shows roughly 250,000 clones, nearly 85% of them seen only once. The sample comprised peripheral blood. The genes are TRBV19 and TRBJ1-4; 7 positions match TRBD1. The clonotype originates from a human donor in a cohort sampled during active COVID-19. This chain's CDR3 is CASQGDFDEKLFF. The CDR3 region has the DNA TGTGCCAGCCAGGGGGATTTTGATGAAAAACTGTTTTTT.